Below, one T cell receptor (beta chain) is given with its context. V was pared by 4 bases and J by 5 bases, with 8 bases between. Germline V gives CDR1 LGHNA, CDR2 YNFKEQ. This CDR3 spans 12 amino acids. TCRdb fed the 5' RACE reads into MiXCR, producing one record per CDR3 protein. The sample lists over 50,000 distinct CDR3 sequences; about a tenth were seen once. This specimen belongs to a study of early T cells in non-severe SARS-CoV-2 infection. Study summary: Sequencing of unsorted whole blood was done on bulk RNA, leaving chains unpaired.

This clonotype was sampled from an adult who was a healthcare worker with PCR-confirmed SARS-CoV-2 infection or an uninfected control (not recorded which). The specimen sequenced was whole blood. The chain has TRBV4-2 and TRBJ1-1; D remains unclear. CDR3 sequence: CASSRHGTEAFF. DNA for the CDR3: TGTGCCAGCAGCCGTCATGGAACTGAAGCTTTCTTT.